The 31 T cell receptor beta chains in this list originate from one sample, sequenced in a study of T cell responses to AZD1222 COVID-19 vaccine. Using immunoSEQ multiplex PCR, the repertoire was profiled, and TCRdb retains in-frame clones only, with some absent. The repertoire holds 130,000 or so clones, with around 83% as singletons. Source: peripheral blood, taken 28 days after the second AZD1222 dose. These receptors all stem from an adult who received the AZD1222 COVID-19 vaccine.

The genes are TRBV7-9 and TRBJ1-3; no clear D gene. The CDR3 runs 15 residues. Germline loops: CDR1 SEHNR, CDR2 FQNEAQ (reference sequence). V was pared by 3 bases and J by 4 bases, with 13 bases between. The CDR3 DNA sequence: TGTGCCAGCAGCTTGACGGTTAGGAGAGGAAACACCATATATTTT. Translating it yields CASSLTVRRGNTIYF.

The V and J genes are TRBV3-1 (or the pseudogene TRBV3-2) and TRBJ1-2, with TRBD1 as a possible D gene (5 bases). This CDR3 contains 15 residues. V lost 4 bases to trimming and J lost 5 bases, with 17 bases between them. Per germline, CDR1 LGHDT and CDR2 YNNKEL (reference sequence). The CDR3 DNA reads TGTGCCAGCAGCCCACCGTCGACAGATAGGTATGGCTACACCTTC. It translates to CASSPPSTDRYGYTF.

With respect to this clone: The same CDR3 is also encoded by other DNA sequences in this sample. CDR3 in amino acids: CASSLGGASYNSPLHF. The CDR3 DNA follows: TGTGCCAGCAGTTTAGGGGGGGCTTCCTATAATTCACCCCTCCACTTT. This chain joins TRBV28 and TRBJ1-6, with D tentatively TRBD1 (6 bases). CDR1 MDHEN and CDR2 SYDVKM come from the germline V gene. The V end lost 2 bases, the J end lost 1 base, and 9 bases lay between the germline ends. CDR3 length: 16 residues.

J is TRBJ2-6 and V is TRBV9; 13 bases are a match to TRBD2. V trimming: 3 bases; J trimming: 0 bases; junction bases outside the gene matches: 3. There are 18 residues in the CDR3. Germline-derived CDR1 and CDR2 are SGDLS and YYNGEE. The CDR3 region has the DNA TGTGCCAGCAGCGCCGGACTAGCGGGGGCCTCTGGGGCCAACGTCCTGACTTTC. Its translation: CASSAGLAGASGANVLTF.

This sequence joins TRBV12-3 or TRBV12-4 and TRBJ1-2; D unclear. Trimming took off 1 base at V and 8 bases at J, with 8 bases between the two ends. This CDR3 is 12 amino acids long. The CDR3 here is CASSLEIYGYTF. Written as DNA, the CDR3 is TGTGCCAGCAGTTTAGAGATATACGGCTACACCTTC.

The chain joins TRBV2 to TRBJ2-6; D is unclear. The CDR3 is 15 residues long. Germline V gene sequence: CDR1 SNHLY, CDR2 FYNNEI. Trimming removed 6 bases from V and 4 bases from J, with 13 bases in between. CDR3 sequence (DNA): TGTGCCAGCAGCCGATTGGGCTCCGGGGCCAACGTCCTGACTTTC. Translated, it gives CASSRLGSGANVLTF.

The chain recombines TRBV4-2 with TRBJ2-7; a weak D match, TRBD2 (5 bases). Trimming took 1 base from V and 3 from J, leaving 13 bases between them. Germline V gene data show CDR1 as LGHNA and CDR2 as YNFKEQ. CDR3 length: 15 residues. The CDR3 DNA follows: TGTGCCAGCAGCCAAGTCGGGGAATATTTCTACGAGCAGTACTTC. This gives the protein CASSQVGEYFYEQYF.

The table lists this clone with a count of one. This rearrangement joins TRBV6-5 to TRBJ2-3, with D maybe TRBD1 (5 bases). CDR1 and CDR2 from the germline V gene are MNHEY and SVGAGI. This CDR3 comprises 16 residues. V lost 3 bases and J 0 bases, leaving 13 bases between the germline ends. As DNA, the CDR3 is TGTGCCAGCAGTTATGGGGCAGAGCCTAGCACAGATACGCAGTATTTT. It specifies CASSYGAEPSTDTQYF.

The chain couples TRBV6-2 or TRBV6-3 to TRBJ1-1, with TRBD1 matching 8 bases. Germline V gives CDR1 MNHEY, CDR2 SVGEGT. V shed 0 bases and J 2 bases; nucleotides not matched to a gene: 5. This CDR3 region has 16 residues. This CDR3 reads CASSYSQTGVNTEAFF. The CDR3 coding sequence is TGTGCCAGCAGTTACTCCCAGACAGGGGTAAACACTGAAGCTTTCTTT.

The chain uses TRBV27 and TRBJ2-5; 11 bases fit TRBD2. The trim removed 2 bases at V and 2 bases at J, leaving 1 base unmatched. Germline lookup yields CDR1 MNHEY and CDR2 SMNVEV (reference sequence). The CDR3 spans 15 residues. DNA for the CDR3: TGTGCCAGCAGTTTAGTAGCGGGGGGGCAAGAGACCCAGTACTTC. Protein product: CASSLVAGGQETQYF.

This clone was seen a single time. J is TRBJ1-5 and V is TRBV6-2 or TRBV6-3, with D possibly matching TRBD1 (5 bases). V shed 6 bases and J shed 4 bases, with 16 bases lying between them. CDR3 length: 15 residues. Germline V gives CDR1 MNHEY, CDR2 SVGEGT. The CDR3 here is CASRYVWGENQPQHF. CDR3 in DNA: TGTGCCAGCAGATACGTGTGGGGGGAGAATCAGCCCCAGCATTTT.

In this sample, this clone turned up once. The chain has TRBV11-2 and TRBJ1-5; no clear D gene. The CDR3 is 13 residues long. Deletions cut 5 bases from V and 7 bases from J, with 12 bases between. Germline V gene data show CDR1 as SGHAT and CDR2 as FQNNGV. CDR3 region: CASSRSPEQPQHF. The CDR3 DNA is TGTGCCAGCAGCCGGTCCCCGGAGCAGCCCCAGCATTTT.

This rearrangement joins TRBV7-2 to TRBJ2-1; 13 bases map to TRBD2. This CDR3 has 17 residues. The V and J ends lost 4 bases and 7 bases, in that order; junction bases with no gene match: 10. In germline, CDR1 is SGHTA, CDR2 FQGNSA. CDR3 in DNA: TGTGCCAGCAGCTGCACTAGCGGGGGGGCCTCACAGAATGAGCAGTTCTTC. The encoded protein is CASSCTSGGASQNEQFF.

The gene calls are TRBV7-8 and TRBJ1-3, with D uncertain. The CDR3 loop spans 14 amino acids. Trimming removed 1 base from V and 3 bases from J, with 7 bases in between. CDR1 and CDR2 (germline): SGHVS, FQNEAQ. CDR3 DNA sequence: TGTGCCAGCAGCTTAGACAGACTTGGAAACACCATATATTTT. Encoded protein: CASSLDRLGNTIYF.

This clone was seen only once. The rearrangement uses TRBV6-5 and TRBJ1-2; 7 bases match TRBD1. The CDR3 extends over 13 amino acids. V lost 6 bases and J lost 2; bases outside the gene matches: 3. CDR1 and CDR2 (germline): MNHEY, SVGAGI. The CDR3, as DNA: TGTGCCAGCAGCCGACAGGGAAACTATGGCTACACCTTC. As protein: CASSRQGNYGYTF.

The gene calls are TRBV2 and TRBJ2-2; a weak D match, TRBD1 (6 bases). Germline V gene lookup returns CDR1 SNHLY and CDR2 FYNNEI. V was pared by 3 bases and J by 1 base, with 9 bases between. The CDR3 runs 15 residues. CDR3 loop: CASSEQGMNTGELFF. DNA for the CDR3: TGTGCCAGCAGTGAGCAGGGGATGAACACCGGGGAGCTGTTTTTT.

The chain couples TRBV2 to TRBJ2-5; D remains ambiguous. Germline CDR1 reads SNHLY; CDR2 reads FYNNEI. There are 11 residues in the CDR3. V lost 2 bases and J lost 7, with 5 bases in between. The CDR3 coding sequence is TGTGCCAGCAGTGAATATGGGACCCAGTACTTC. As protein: CASSEYGTQYF.

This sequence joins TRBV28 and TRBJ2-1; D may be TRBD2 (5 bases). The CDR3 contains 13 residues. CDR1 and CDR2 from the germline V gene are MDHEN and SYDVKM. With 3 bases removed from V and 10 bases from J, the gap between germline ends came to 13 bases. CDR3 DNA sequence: TGTGCCAGCAGTTTTAATCCCTGGGAGGAGCAGTTCTTC. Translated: CASSFNPWEEQFF.

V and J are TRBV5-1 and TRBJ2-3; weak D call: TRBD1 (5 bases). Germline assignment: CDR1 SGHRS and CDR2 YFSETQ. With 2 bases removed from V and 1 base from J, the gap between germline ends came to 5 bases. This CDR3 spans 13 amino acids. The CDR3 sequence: CASSLGGTDTQYF. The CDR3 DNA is TGCGCCAGCAGCTTAGGGGGCACAGATACGCAGTATTTT.

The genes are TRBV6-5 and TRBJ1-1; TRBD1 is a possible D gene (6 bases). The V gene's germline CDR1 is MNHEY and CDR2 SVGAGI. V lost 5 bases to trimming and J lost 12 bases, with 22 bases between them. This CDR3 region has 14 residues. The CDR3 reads CASSQRGDGMASFF. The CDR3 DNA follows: TGTGCCAGCAGTCAAAGGGGGGACGGGATGGCGTCTTTCTTT.

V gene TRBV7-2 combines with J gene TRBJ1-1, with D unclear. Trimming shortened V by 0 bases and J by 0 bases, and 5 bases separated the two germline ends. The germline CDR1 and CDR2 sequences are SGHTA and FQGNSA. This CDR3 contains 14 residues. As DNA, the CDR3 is TGTGCCAGCAGCTTAGCCGGGGTGAACACTGAAGCTTTCTTT. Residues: CASSLAGVNTEAFF.

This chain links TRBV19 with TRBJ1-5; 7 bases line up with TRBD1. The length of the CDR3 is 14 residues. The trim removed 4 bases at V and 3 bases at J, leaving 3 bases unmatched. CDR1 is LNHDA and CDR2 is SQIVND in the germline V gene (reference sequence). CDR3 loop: CASSKGQTNQPQHF. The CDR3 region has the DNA TGTGCCAGTAGTAAGGGACAGACCAATCAGCCCCAGCATTTT.

The DNA of the CDR3 is TGTGCCAGCACCACCCACGGGGGAACAGATGGCTACACCTTC. This codes for CASTTHGGTDGYTF. The genes are TRBV2 and TRBJ1-2, with D perhaps matching TRBD1 (5 bases). Trimming took 7 bases from V and 6 from J, leaving 18 bases between them. The CDR3 totals 14 residues. Germline loops: CDR1 SNHLY, CDR2 FYNNEI.

CDR3 region: CASRPSGTGAYEQYF. CDR3 in DNA: TGTGCCAGCAGGCCTTCCGGGACAGGGGCCTACGAGCAGTACTTC. The chain uses TRBV6-5 and TRBJ2-7; 10 nucleotides match TRBD1. CDR3 length equals 15 residues. Looked up from germline, CDR1 is MNHEY and CDR2 is SVGAGI. The ends lost 6 bases at V and 2 bases at J; junction bases unmatched: 7.

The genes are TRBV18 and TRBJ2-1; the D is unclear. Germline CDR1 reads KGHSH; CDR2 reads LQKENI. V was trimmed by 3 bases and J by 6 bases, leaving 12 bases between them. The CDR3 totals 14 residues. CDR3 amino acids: CASSPGMWGNEQFF. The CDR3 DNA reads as TGTGCCAGCTCACCGGGTATGTGGGGCAATGAGCAGTTCTTC.

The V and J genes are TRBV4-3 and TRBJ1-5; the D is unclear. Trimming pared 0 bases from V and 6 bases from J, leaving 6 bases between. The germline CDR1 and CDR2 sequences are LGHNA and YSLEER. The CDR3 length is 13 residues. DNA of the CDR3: TGCGCCAGCAGCCAAGAATTTGGTCAGCCCCAGCATTTT. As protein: CASSQEFGQPQHF.

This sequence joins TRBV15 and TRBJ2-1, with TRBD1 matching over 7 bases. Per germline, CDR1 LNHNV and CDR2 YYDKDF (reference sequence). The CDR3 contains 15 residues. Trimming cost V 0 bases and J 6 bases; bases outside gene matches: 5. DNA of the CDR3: TGTGCCACCAGCAGAGATGGCAGGACAGGCAATGAGCAGTTCTTC. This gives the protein CATSRDGRTGNEQFF. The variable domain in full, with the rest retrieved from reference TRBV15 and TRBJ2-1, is DAMVIQNPRYQVTQFGKPVTLSCSQTLNHNVMYWYQQKSSQAPKLLFHYYDKDFNNEADTPDNFQSRRPNTSFCFLDIRSPGLGDTAMYLCATSRDGRTGNEQFFGPGTRLTVL.

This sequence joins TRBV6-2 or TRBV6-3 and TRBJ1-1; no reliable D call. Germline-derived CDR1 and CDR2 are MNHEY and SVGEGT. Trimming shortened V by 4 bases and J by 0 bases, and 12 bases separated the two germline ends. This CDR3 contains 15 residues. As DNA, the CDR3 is TGTGCCAGCAGTTGGGGATACAGCTTGAACACTGAAGCTTTCTTT. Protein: CASSWGYSLNTEAFF.

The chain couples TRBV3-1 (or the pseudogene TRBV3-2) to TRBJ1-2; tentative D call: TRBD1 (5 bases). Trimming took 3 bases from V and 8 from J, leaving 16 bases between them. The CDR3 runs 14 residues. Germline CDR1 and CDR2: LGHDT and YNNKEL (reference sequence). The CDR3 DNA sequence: TGTGCCAGCAGCCAGGGACCCCAGTTAGGCGGCTACACCTTC. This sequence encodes CASSQGPQLGGYTF.

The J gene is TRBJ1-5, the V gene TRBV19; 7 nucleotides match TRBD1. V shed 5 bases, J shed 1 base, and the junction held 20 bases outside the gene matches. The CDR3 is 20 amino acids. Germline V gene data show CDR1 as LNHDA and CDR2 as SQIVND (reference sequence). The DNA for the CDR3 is TGTGCCAGTAGTTTTCGACTGCGCCTCGGACAGGAGGTGAGCAATCAGCCCCAGCATTTT. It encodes CASSFRLRLGQEVSNQPQHF.

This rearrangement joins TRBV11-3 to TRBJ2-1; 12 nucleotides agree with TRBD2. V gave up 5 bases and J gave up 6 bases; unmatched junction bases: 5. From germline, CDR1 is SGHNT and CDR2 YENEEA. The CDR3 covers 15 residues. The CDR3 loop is CASSLRLAGANEQFF. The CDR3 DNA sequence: TGTGCCAGCAGCCTCAGACTAGCGGGGGCCAATGAGCAGTTCTTC.